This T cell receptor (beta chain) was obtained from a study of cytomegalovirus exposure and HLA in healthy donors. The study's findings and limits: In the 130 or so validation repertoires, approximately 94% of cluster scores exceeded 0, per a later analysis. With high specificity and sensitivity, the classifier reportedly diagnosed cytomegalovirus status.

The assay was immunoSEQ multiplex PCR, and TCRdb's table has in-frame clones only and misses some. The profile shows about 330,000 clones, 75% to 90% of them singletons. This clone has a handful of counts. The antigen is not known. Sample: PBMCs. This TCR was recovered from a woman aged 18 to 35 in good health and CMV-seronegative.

The CDR3 region is CASSALNGVRVGELFF. Here the CDR3 DNA reads TGTGCCAGCAGCGCATTAAACGGGGTTAGGGTCGGGGAGCTGTTTTTT. J is TRBJ2-2 and V is TRBV9, with TRBD2 as a possible D gene (5 bases). V was pared by 3 bases and J by 7 bases, with 19 bases between. This CDR3 comprises 16 residues. CDR1 SGDLS and CDR2 YYNGEE come from the germline V gene.